Sequencing of this T cell receptor beta chain was carried out in a study of T cell responses to AZD1222 COVID-19 vaccine. As to this clone: The antigen is not known.

The V gene lost 4 bases and the J gene lost 7 bases, with 13 bases spanning the gap. The CDR3 is 14 residues long. Germline values: CDR1 MRHNA, CDR2 SNTAGT. Study-wide results and limits: There were mostly white British donors and more females than males, and clonal diversity was possibly underestimated.

Measured with immunoSEQ multiplex PCR; TCRdb has only the in-frame clones, and not every one. Counted here are 100,000 to 150,000 clones, approximately 88% occurring once; the ten biggest clones make up about 1.6%. The material sequenced was peripheral blood, taken on day 0 of AZD1222 vaccination. This TCR derives from an adult in good health. The chain recombines TRBV6-4 with TRBJ1-4; D gene uncertain. This CDR3 is CASSGGELGEKLFF. The CDR3 nucleotides are TGTGCCAGCAGTGGCGGGGAGTTAGGTGAAAAACTGTTTTTT.